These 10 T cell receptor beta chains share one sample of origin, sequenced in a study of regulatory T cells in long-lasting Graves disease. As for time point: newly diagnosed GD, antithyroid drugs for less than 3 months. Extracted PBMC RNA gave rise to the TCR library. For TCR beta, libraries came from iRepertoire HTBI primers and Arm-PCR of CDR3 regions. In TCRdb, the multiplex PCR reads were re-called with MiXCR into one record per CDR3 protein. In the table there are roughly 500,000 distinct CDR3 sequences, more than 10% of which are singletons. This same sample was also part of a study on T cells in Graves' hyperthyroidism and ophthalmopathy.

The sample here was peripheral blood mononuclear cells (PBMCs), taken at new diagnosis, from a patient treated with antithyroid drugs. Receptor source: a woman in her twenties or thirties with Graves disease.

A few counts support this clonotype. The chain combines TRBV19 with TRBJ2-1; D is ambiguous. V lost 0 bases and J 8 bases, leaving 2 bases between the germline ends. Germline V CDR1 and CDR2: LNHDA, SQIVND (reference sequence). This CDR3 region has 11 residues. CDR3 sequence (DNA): TGTGCCAGTAGTATAGATGATGAGCAGTTCTTC. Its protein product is CASSIDDEQFF.

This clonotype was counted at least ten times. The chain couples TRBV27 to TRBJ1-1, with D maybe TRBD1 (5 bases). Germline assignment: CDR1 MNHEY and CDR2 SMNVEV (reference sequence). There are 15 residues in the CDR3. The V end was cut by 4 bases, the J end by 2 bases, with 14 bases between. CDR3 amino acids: CASSSPFQGNTEAFF. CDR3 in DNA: TGTGCCAGCAGTTCTCCCTTTCAGGGCAACACTGAAGCTTTCTTT.

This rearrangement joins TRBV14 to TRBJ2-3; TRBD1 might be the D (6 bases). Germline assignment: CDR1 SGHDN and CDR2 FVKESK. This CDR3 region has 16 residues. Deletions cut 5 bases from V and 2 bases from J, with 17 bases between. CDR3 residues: CASSDDRRYNTDTQYF. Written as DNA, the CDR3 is TGTGCCAGCAGCGACGACAGGAGGTATAACACAGATACGCAGTATTTT.

CDR3 sequence (DNA): TGTGCCAGCAGCTTAAGCGGGGCCCATAGCTACACCTTC. Residues: CASSLSGAHSYTF. This chain joins TRBV7-9 and TRBJ1-2; maybe TRBD1 (5 bases). Germline V gene data show CDR1 as SEHNR and CDR2 as FQNEAQ (reference sequence). This CDR3 comprises 13 residues. The germline V and J ends were trimmed by 2 bases and 9 bases, with 13 bases remaining between them.

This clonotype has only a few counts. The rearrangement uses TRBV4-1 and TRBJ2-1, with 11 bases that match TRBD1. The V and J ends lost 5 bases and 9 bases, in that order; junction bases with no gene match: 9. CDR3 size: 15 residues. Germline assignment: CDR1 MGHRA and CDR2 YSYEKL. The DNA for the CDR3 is TGCGCCAGCAGCATCCGGGACAGGGGGATGAGTGAGCAGTTCTTC. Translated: CASSIRDRGMSEQFF.

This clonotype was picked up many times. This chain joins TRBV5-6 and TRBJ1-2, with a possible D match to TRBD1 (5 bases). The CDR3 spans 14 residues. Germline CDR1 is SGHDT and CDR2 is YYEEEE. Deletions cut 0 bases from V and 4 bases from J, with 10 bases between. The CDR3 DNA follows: TGTGCCAGCAGCTTGGGACAGAACCTCTATGGCTACACCTTC. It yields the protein CASSLGQNLYGYTF.

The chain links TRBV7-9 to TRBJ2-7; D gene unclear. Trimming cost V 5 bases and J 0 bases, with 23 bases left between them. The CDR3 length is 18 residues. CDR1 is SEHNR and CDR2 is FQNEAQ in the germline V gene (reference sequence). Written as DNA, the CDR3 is TGTGCCAGCAGCCCCCAACCCCTTCTCGACGGACGCTCCTACGAGCAGTACTTC. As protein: CASSPQPLLDGRSYEQYF. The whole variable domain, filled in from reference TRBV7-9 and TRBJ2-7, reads DTGVSQNPRHKITKRGQNVTFRCDPISEHNRLYWYRQTLGQGPEFLTYFQNEAQLEKSRLLSDRFSAERPKGSFSTLEIQRTEQGDSAMYLCASSPQPLLDGRSYEQYFGPGTRLTVT.

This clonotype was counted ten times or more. The CDR3: CASSTPRTGFGRADYGYTF. Written as DNA, the CDR3 is TGTGCCAGTAGTACCCCCCGGACAGGGTTCGGCCGGGCTGACTATGGCTACACCTTC. J is TRBJ1-2 and V is TRBV19, with 8 bases matching TRBD1. The germline gives CDR1 LNHDA, CDR2 SQIVND (reference sequence). The ends lost 4 bases at V and 3 bases at J; junction bases unmatched: 19. CDR3 length equals 19 residues.

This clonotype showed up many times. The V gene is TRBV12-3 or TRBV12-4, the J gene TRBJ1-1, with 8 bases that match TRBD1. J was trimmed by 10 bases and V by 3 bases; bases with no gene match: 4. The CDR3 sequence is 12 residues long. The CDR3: CASSFPRGRAFF. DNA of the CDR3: TGTGCCAGCAGTTTTCCCAGGGGGCGAGCTTTCTTT.

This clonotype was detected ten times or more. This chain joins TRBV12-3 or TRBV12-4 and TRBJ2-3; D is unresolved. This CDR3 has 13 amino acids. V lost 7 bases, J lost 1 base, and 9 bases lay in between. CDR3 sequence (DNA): TGTGCCAGCAATGTCTTCGGCACAGATACGCAGTATTTT. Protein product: CASNVFGTDTQYF.